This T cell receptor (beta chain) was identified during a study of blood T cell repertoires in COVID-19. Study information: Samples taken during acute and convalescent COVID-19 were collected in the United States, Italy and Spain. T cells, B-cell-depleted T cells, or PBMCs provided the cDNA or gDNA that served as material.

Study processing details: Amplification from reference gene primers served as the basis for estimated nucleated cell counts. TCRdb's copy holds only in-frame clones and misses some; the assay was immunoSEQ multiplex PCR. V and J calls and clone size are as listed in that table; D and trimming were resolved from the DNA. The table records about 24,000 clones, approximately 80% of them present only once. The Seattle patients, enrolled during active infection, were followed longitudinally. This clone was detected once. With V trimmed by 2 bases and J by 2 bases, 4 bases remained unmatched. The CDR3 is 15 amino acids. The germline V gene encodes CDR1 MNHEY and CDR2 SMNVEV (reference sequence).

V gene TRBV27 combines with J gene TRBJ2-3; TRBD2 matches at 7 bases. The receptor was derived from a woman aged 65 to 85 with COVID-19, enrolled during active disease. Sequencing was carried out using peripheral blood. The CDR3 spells CASSLTSVATDTQYF. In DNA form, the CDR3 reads TGTGCCAGCAGTTTAACTAGCGTTGCCACAGATACGCAGTATTTT.